What follows are 32 T cell receptor beta chains derived from one specimen sequenced in a study of Ad26.COV2.S vaccination and SARS-CoV-2 variants. The method was immunoSEQ multiplex PCR; TCRdb's version includes in-frame clones alone and lacks a portion of them. This sample carries hundreds of thousands of clones, roughly 87% of them seen once, and the ten largest clones take around 3.6%. Specified treatment: 19 received Ad26.COV2.S at low or high dose, single or two shots; a few received placebo; per-sample allocation not given. Sampling occurred on day 63 after the first vaccine or placebo injection. This sample comprised peripheral blood, obtained in a trial of Ad26.COV2.S vaccine versus placebo. The receptors originated from a person aged 18-65 years who received the Ad26.COV2.S COVID-19 vaccine or a placebo.

V and J are TRBV13 and TRBJ2-1; TRBD1 matches 9 bases. In germline, CDR1 is PRHDT, CDR2 FYEKMQ (reference sequence). Trimming removed 4 bases from V and 3 bases from J; junction bases left unmatched: 4. The CDR3 loop spans 15 amino acids. The CDR3 nucleotides are TGTGCCAGCAGCTCCGACAGGGGGAGCTACAATGAGCAGTTCTTC. Residues: CASSSDRGSYNEQFF.

V gene TRBV7-6 combines with J gene TRBJ2-5; D possibly corresponds to TRBD1 (5 bases). CDR3 length equals 15 residues. Germline V gene sequence: CDR1 SGHVS, CDR2 FNYEAQ. Trimming removed 0 bases from V and 4 bases from J, with 12 bases in between. The CDR3 is CASSLAQGVRETQYF. In DNA form, the CDR3 reads TGTGCCAGCAGCTTAGCGCAAGGGGTTAGAGAGACCCAGTACTTC.

This clone was found a few times. V is TRBV5-1 and J is TRBJ1-3; D not certain. The germline CDR1 and CDR2 sequences are SGHRS and YFSETQ. This CDR3 spans 14 amino acids. The ends were cut back, 3 bases at V and 4 bases at J, with 11 bases in the middle. The CDR3 sequence is CASSSQSAGNTIYF. CDR3 nucleotide sequence: TGCGCCAGCAGCTCGCAGTCGGCAGGAAACACCATATATTTT. Full variable domain (outside the CDR3, taken from reference TRBV5-1 and TRBJ1-3): KAGVTQTPRYLIKTRGQQVTLSCSPISGHRSVSWYQQTPGQGLQFLFEYFSETQRNKGNFPGRFSGRQFSNSRSEMNVSTLELGDSALYLCASSSQSAGNTIYFGEGSWLTVV.

The V gene is TRBV27, the J gene TRBJ2-1, with TRBD2 as a possible D gene (6 bases). This CDR3 spans 12 amino acids. Per the germline V gene, CDR1 is MNHEY and CDR2 is SMNVEV (reference sequence). V shed 10 bases and J shed 5 bases, with 12 bases lying between them. The CDR3 here is CATKGLNNEQFF. CDR3 nucleotide sequence: TGTGCCACCAAAGGACTAAACAATGAGCAGTTCTTC.

This rearrangement joins TRBV3-1 (or the pseudogene TRBV3-2) to TRBJ2-5; D may be TRBD1 (7 bases). Deletions cut 3 bases from V and 1 base from J, with 12 bases between. The germline V gene has CDR1 LGHDT and CDR2 YNNKEL (reference sequence). The CDR3 sequence is 15 residues long. The CDR3 DNA reads TGTGCCAGCAGCCAGGAGGGACAGCCCCAAGAGACCCAGTACTTC. Amino acid sequence: CASSQEGQPQETQYF.

V usage is TRBV9 and J usage is TRBJ2-7; D perhaps matches TRBD2 (5 bases). Trimming left V 0 bases short and J 2 bases short, with 9 bases between. Germline lookup yields CDR1 SGDLS and CDR2 YYNGEE. This CDR3 contains 14 residues. The CDR3, as DNA: TGTGCCAGCAGCGTAGATCCCGGGGCCTACGAGCAGTACTTC. Protein product: CASSVDPGAYEQYF.

V usage is TRBV29-1 and J usage is TRBJ1-2; D uncertain. The CDR3 is 12 residues long. Trimming shortened V by 6 bases and J by 3 bases, and 11 bases separated the two germline ends. Germline V gene sequence: CDR1 SQVTM, CDR2 ANQGSEA. This chain's CDR3 is CSVREGDYGYTF. The CDR3 DNA is TGCAGCGTGAGAGAGGGAGACTATGGCTACACCTTC.

The V and J genes are TRBV6-4 and TRBJ1-1, with 9 positions matching TRBD1. Looked up from germline, CDR1 is MRHNA and CDR2 is SNTAGT. V was pared by 4 bases and J by 4 bases, with 4 bases of the junction left unmatched. The CDR3 runs 14 residues. The CDR3 region has the DNA TGTGCCAGCAGTGCCACAGGGGGCGTCACTGAAGCTTTCTTT. This codes for CASSATGGVTEAFF.

In nucleotides, the CDR3 is TGTGCCACCAGTGATGTGGGGGCAGGGGATACGCAGTATTTT. Amino acids: CATSDVGAGDTQYF. The chain couples TRBV24-1 to TRBJ2-3; a possible D gene is TRBD1 (6 bases). The ends were cut back, 3 bases at V and 6 bases at J, with 12 bases in the middle. The CDR3 is made up of 14 amino acids. CDR1 is KGHDR, CDR2 SFDVKD, per germline.

The rearrangement links TRBV5-4 to TRBJ1-4, with D maybe TRBD1 (5 bases). Trimming removed 1 base at V and 3 bases at J, with 10 bases between. The CDR3 is 15 residues long. Germline assignment: CDR1 SGHNT and CDR2 YYREEE (reference sequence). The DNA of the CDR3 is TGTGCCAGCAGCTTGAAGGGACGTTCTAATGAAAAACTGTTTTTT. Translating gives CASSLKGRSNEKLFF.

The chain has TRBV18 and TRBJ1-1, with D perhaps TRBD1 (6 bases). The CDR3 loop spans 14 amino acids. Per the germline V gene, CDR1 is KGHSH and CDR2 is LQKENI. V lost 1 base to trimming and J lost 5 bases, with 11 bases between them. CDR3 sequence reads: CASSPRGGGTEAFF. CDR3 nucleotides: TGTGCCAGCTCACCACGCGGAGGGGGAACTGAAGCTTTCTTT.

The chain recombines TRBV7-3 with TRBJ2-1; tentative D call: TRBD2 (5 bases). This CDR3 is 14 amino acids long. Between the trimmed V and J ends, which lost 4 bases and 4 bases, there was a span of 11 bases. The germline CDR1 and CDR2 sequences are SGHTA and FQGTGA. The CDR3 sequence: CASSSRRGYNEQFF. Written as DNA, the CDR3 is TGTGCCAGCAGCTCCCGACGGGGATACAATGAGCAGTTCTTC.

This clone was seen only once. The chain couples TRBV7-3 to TRBJ2-2; D possibly corresponds to TRBD2 (6 bases). Germline CDR1 reads SGHTA; CDR2 reads FQGTGA. The CDR3 runs 15 residues. Deletions cut 4 bases from V and 3 bases from J, with 12 bases between. The CDR3 DNA follows: TGTGCCAGCAGCTCCTTGGGCGGGGACACCGGGGAGCTGTTTTTT. Its protein product is CASSSLGGDTGELFF.

Written as DNA, the CDR3 is TGTGCCAGCAGCCTCACTCTTCCGAGCTCCTACAATGAGCAGTTCTTC. Translated, it gives CASSLTLPSSYNEQFF. The chain joins TRBV5-4 to TRBJ2-1, with D hard to call. There are 16 residues in the CDR3. Germline V CDR1 and CDR2: SGHNT, YYREEE (reference sequence). Between the trimmed V and J ends, which lost 4 bases and 0 bases, there was a span of 14 bases.

V usage is TRBV9 and J usage is TRBJ2-3; D gene uncertain. The germline CDR1 and CDR2 sequences are SGDLS and YYNGEE. The CDR3 sequence is 17 residues long. Trimming stripped 4 bases from V and 2 bases from J, with 20 bases between. The CDR3 bases are TGTGCCAGCAGCCCGGGTGGTATTGGCTTCGCCACAGATACGCAGTATTTT. Residues: CASSPGGIGFATDTQYF.

The rearrangement uses TRBV27 and TRBJ2-3; TRBD2 matches at 13 bases. The germline gives CDR1 MNHEY, CDR2 SMNVEV (reference sequence). Losses at the gene ends were 8 bases for V and 1 base for J; bases not matched to a gene: 3. This CDR3 has 15 amino acids. As DNA, the CDR3 is TGTGCCAGCGCTGGGACTAGCGGGGGCACAGATACGCAGTATTTT. Protein: CASAGTSGGTDTQYF.

The rearrangement links TRBV6-6 to TRBJ1-4; D may be TRBD1 (5 bases). CDR3 length equals 16 residues. With 0 bases removed from V and 3 bases from J, the gap between germline ends came to 11 bases. Germline V gene lookup returns CDR1 MNHNY and CDR2 SVGAGI (reference sequence). DNA for the CDR3: TGTGCCAGCAGTTACTCGAATCGACAGCCTAATGAAAAACTGTTTTTT. This gives the protein CASSYSNRQPNEKLFF.

The chain links TRBV20-1 to TRBJ1-1; D possibly corresponds to TRBD1 (5 bases). This CDR3 has 11 residues. Trimming stripped 6 bases from V and 6 bases from J, with 11 bases between. Germline V gene sequence: CDR1 DFQATT, CDR2 SNEGSKA (reference sequence). The CDR3 spells CSATRVPEAFF. In DNA, the CDR3 is TGCAGTGCGACCAGGGTTCCTGAAGCTTTCTTT.

J is TRBJ2-7 and V is TRBV11-2, with a tentative D call TRBD2 (8 bases). Per the germline V gene, CDR1 is SGHAT and CDR2 is FQNNGV. The CDR3 has 15 residues. The V end was cut by 5 bases, the J end by 0 bases, with 14 bases between. The CDR3, as DNA: TGTGCCAGCAGCCCCAGGGGGACTAGCTCCTACGAGCAGTACTTC. Amino acids: CASSPRGTSSYEQYF.

This chain joins TRBV15 and TRBJ2-2; D not resolved. V was shortened by 5 bases and J by 7 bases, with 11 bases between the two germline ends. The CDR3 loop spans 13 amino acids. Germline V gene data show CDR1 as LNHNV and CDR2 as YYDKDF (reference sequence). The CDR3: CATSAIRIGELFF. Here the CDR3 DNA reads TGTGCCACCAGCGCAATACGAATCGGGGAGCTGTTTTTT.

The rearrangement joins TRBV19 to TRBJ1-1; D gene unclear. CDR1 is LNHDA, CDR2 SQIVND, per germline (reference sequence). The CDR3 length is 15 residues. V shed 3 bases and J shed 0 bases, with 11 bases lying between them. The CDR3 DNA reads as TGTGCCAGTAGTATCCCAGGACGGATGAACACTGAAGCTTTCTTT. It encodes CASSIPGRMNTEAFF.

The chain carries TRBV5-1 and TRBJ2-7; perhaps TRBD1 as D (6 bases). The V end was cut by 4 bases, the J end by 2 bases, with 19 bases between. CDR1 and CDR2 (germline): SGHRS, YFSETQ. This CDR3 is built from 16 residues. The CDR3 spells CASSVEAGASTYEQYF. CDR3 bases: TGCGCCAGCAGCGTAGAAGCAGGGGCCTCTACCTACGAGCAGTACTTC. The entire variable domain, with the rest obtained from reference TRBV5-1 and TRBJ2-7, is as follows: KAGVTQTPRYLIKTRGQQVTLSCSPISGHRSVSWYQQTPGQGLQFLFEYFSETQRNKGNFPGRFSGRQFSNSRSEMNVSTLELGDSALYLCASSVEAGASTYEQYFGPGTRLTVT.

This clone was seen once. This chain uses TRBV5-8 with TRBJ1-2, with D maybe TRBD1 (5 bases). The CDR3 runs to 15 residues. Germline V gives CDR1 SGHTS, CDR2 YDEGEE. V lost 1 base and J 8 bases, leaving 18 bases between the germline ends. The CDR3 reads CASSLPLPWGTGYTF. CDR3 sequence (DNA): TGTGCCAGCAGCTTGCCCCTGCCTTGGGGGACCGGCTACACCTTC.

The J gene is TRBJ2-7, the V gene TRBV5-1, with TRBD1 matching over 9 bases. Germline V gene data show CDR1 as SGHRS and CDR2 as YFSETQ. J gave up 5 bases and V 0 bases, and 6 bases lay outside the gene matches. The length of the CDR3 is 15 residues. This CDR3 is CASSLDRGRTDEQYF. Here the CDR3 DNA reads TGCGCCAGCAGCTTGGACAGGGGGCGCACGGACGAGCAGTACTTC.

The chain combines TRBV2 with TRBJ2-3; D is uncertain. V was trimmed by 9 bases and J by 2 bases, leaving 12 bases between them. The CDR3 totals 13 residues. CDR1 is SNHLY and CDR2 is FYNNEI in the germline V gene. Here the CDR3 DNA reads TGTGCCAGTCTAAGACGAATCACAGATACGCAGTATTTT. This translates into CASLRRITDTQYF.

V gene TRBV6-6 combines with J gene TRBJ1-1; D gene unclear. The germline V gene encodes CDR1 MNHNY and CDR2 SVGAGI (reference sequence). Between the trimmed V and J ends, which lost 7 bases and 5 bases, there was a span of 14 bases. CDR3 length: 13 residues. The CDR3 DNA sequence: TGTGCCAGCACATTCGGTCGGAGTACTGAAGCTTTCTTT. This gives the protein CASTFGRSTEAFF.

The chain recombines TRBV7-2 with TRBJ2-7; 7 bases are shared with TRBD1. Germline V gives CDR1 SGHTA, CDR2 FQGNSA. J gave up 2 bases and V 5 bases, and 12 bases lay outside the gene matches. This CDR3 is built from 16 residues. CDR3 sequence (DNA): TGTGCCAGCAGCCCTTCGGGACAGACTGGTACCTACGAGCAGTACTTC. It yields the protein CASSPSGQTGTYEQYF.

This clone was picked up a small number of times. The CDR3, as DNA: TGTGCCAGCACCATATTCCAGGGGGTTCTAGACACCATATATTTT. Protein product: CASTIFQGVLDTIYF. The chain links TRBV4-2 to TRBJ1-3, with TRBD1 matching over 7 bases. Trimming took 7 bases from V and 8 from J; bases not matched to a gene: 14. CDR3 length: 15 amino acids. The V gene's germline CDR1 is LGHNA and CDR2 YNFKEQ.

The rearrangement uses TRBV21-1 and TRBJ1-5; the table names TRBD1, a call not compared with the DNA. TRBV21-1 is deemed a pseudogene. The CDR3 loop spans 15 amino acids. In DNA form, the CDR3 reads TGTGCCAGCAGCAATAAGGGGCAGGGGGTCGAGCCCCAGCATTTT. Translation gives CASSNKGQGVEPQHF.

The CDR3 region has the DNA TGCGCCAGCAGCCAAAGTAGTACACCGCATGGCTACACCTTC. It codes for CASSQSSTPHGYTF. The genes are TRBV4-3 and TRBJ1-2; no reliable D call. The germline V gene encodes CDR1 LGHNA and CDR2 YSLEER. The CDR3 covers 14 residues. V was trimmed by 2 bases and J by 6 bases, leaving 13 bases between them.

Worth noting for this clone: The same CDR3 is also encoded by other DNA sequences in this sample. V is TRBV19 and J is TRBJ1-1; D is unclear. Trimming took 3 bases from V and 0 from J, leaving 5 bases between them. There are 13 residues in the CDR3. CDR1 is LNHDA and CDR2 is SQIVND in the germline V gene (reference sequence). The chain's CDR3 is CASSMTVNTEAFF. The CDR3 nucleotides are TGTGCCAGTAGTATGACCGTGAACACTGAAGCTTTCTTT.

Remarks on this clone: An end of the junction does not agree with germline; a read error may underlie this. This chain connects TRBV11-2 to TRBJ1-6; no clear D gene. Germline assignment: CDR1 SGHAT and CDR2 FQNNGV. The CDR3 loop spans 14 amino acids. For the CDR3, the DNA is TGTGCCAGCAGCTTAGATGGGAGTCGATCACTCCTCCACTTT. This encodes CASSLDGSRSLLHF.